This T cell receptor beta chain was retrieved from a study of blood T cell repertoires in COVID-19. This clone was counted a single time. From germline, CDR1 is MGHRA and CDR2 YSYEKL. The CDR3 contains 16 residues. V lost 0 bases, J lost 9 bases, and 7 bases stayed unmatched. Libraries were prepared by immunoSEQ multiplex PCR; TCRdb keeps only in-frame clonotypes and omits some of them. The table records about 260,000 clones, around 87% of them present only once. The material sequenced was peripheral blood. This TCR was recovered from a woman aged 50 to 60 with acute or convalescent COVID-19. The chain combines TRBV4-1 with TRBJ1-6, with 8 nucleotides matching TRBD1. The CDR3 DNA reads TGCGCCAGCAGCCAAGAGGGTCGGACAGGGAGTTCACCCCTCCACTTT. Protein: CASSQEGRTGSSPLHF.